This T cell receptor (beta chain) was found in a study of blood T cell repertoires in COVID-19. Study-wide background: From the United States, Italy and Spain came samples of acute and convalescent COVID-19.

Clones were read by immunoSEQ multiplex PCR, and TCRdb kept only the in-frame ones, dropping some. The table shows around 380,000 clones, with roughly 86% occurring only once. CDR3 size: 15 residues. Germline assignment: CDR1 GTSNPN and CDR2 SVGIG (reference sequence). The V and J ends lost 2 bases and 5 bases respectively, with 18 bases between them. Participants' own reports of clinical history determined their cohort assignment. The specimen sequenced was PBMCs or T cells enriched from blood (not recorded which). This TCR was recovered from a man aged 25 to 40 who had recovered from COVID-19. The V gene is TRBV30, the J gene TRBJ1-2, with D perhaps TRBD1 (5 bases). The CDR3 DNA follows: TGTGCCTGGAGTCCATCCGAGACAGAAAGATATGGCTACACCTTC. This translates into CAWSPSETERYGYTF.